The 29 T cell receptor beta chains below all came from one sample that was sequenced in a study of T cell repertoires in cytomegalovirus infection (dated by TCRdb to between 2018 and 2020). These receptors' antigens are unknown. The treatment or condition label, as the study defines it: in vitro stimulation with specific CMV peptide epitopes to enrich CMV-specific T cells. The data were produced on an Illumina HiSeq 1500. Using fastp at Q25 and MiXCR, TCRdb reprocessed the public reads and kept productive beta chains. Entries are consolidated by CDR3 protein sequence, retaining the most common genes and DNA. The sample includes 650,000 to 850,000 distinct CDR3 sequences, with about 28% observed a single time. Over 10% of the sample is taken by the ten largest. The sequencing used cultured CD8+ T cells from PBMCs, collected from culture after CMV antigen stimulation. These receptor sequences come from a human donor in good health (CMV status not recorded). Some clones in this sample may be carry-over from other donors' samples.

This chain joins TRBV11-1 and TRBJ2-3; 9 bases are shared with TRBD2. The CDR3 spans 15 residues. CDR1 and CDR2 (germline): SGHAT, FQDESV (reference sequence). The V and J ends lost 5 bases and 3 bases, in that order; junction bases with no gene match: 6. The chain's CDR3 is CASSPAGGPTDTQYF. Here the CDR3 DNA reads TGTGCCAGCAGCCCGGCGGGGGGGCCGACAGATACGCAGTATTTT.

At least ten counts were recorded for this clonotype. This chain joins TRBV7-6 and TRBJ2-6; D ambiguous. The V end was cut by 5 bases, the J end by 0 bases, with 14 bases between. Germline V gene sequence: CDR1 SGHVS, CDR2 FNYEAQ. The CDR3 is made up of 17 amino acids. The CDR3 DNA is TGTGCCAGCAGCCCCGAGCCCTGGGGCTCTGGGGCCAACGTCCTGACTTTC. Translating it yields CASSPEPWGSGANVLTF.

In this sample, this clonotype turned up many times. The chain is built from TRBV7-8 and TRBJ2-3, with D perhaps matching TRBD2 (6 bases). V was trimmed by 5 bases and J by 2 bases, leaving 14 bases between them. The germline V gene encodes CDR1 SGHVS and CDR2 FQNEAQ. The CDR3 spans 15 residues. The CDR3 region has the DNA TGTGCCAGCAGCCGCGCCGGGGACTTCACAGATACGCAGTATTTT. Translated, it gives CASSRAGDFTDTQYF.

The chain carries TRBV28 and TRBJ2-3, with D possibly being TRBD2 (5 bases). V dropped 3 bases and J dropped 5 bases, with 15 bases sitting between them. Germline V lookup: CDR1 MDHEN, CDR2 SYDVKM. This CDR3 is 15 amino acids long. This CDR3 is CASSFGGGSGDTQYF. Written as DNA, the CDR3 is TGTGCCAGCAGTTTTGGCGGAGGTTCGGGAGATACGCAGTATTTT.

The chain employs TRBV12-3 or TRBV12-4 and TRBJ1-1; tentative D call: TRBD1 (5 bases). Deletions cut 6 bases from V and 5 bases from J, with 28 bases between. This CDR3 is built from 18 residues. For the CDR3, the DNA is TGTGCCAGCAGACCTCTTGGGGTGTGGGGTGGGGGTTGGACTGAAGCTTTCTTT. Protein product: CASRPLGVWGGGWTEAFF.

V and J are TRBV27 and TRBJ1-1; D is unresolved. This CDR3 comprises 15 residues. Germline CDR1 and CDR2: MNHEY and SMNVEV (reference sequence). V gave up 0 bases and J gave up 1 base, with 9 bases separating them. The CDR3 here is CASSLSFTGNTEAFF. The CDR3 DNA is TGTGCCAGCAGTTTATCGTTCACGGGGAACACTGAAGCTTTCTTT.

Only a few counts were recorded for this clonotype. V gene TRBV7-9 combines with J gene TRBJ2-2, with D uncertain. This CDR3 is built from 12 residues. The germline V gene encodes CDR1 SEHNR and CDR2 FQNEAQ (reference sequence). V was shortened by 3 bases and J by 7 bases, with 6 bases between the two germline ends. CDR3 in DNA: TGTGCCAGCAGCTTTTTATTCGGGGAGCTGTTTTTT. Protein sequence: CASSFLFGELFF.

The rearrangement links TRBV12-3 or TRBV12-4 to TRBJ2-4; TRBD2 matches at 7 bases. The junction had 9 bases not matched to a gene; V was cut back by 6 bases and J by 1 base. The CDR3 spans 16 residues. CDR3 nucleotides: TGTGCCAGCAGCCGTTCTGGGGGGGGGGCCAAAAACATTCAGTACTTC. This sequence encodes CASSRSGGGAKNIQYF.

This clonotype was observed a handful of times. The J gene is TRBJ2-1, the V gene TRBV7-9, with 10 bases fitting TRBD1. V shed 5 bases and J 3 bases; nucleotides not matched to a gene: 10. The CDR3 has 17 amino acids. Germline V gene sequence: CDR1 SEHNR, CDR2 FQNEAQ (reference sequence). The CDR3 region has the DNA TGTGCCAGCAGCACTCGAGGGGGACAGGGGTTCTACAATGAGCAGTTCTTC. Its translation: CASSTRGGQGFYNEQFF.

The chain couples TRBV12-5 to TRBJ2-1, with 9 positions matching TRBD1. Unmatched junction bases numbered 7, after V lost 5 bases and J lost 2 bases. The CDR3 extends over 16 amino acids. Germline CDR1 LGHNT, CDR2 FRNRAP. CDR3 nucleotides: TGTGCTAGTGGTCTAACCGGGACAGGGACCTACAATGAGCAGTTCTTC. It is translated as CASGLTGTGTYNEQFF.

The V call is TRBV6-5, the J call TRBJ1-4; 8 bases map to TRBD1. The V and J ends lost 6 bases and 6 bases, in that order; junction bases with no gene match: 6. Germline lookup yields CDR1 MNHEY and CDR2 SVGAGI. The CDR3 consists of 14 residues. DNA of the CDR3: TGTGCCAGCAGACCGGACAGGGTGGATGAAAAACTGTTTTTT. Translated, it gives CASRPDRVDEKLFF.

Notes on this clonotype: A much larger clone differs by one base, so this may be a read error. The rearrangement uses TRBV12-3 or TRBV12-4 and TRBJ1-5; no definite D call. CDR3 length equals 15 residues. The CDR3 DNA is TGTGCCAGCAGTCCCCCTGGGTATAGCAAACAGCCCCAGCATTTT. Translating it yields CASSPPGYSKQPQHF.

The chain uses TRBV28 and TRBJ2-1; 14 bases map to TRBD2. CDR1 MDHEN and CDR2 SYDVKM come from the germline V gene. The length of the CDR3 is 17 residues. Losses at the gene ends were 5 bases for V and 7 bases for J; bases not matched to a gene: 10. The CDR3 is CASSVLPGLAGVNEQFF. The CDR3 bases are TGTGCCAGCAGTGTACTACCGGGACTAGCGGGGGTGAATGAGCAGTTCTTC.

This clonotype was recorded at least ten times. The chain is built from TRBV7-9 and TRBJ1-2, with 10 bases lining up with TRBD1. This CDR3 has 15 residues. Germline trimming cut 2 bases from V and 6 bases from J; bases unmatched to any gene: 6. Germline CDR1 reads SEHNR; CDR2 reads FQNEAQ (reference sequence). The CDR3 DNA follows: TGTGCCAGCAGCTTACGACAGGGGGCTGACGATGGCTACACCTTC. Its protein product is CASSLRQGADDGYTF.

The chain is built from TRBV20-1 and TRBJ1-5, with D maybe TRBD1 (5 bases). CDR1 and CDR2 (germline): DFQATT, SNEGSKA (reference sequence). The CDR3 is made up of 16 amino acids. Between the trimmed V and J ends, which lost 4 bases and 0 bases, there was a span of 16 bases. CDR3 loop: CSATSRPGSSNQPQHF. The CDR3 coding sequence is TGCAGTGCTACTTCGAGGCCAGGGAGTAGCAATCAGCCCCAGCATTTT.

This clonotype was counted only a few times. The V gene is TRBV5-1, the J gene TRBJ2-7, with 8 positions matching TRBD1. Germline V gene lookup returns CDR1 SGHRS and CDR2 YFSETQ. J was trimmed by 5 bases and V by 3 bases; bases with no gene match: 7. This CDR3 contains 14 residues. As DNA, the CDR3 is TGCGCCAGCAGCTACGGACAGGGTCCCGACGAGCAGTACTTC. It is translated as CASSYGQGPDEQYF.

The chain's CDR3 is CASSYGLRDQPQHF. CDR3 DNA sequence: TGTGCCAGTAGTTATGGACTACGGGATCAGCCCCAGCATTTT. The chain links TRBV19 to TRBJ1-5; D uncertain. This CDR3 comprises 14 residues. V was pared by 5 bases and J by 5 bases, with 13 bases between. The germline CDR1 and CDR2 sequences are LNHDA and SQIVND (reference sequence).

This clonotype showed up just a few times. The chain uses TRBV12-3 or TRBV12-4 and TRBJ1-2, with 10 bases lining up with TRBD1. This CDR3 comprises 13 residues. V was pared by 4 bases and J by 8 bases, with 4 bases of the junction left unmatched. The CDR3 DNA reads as TGTGCCAGCAGTTCGACAGGGGGCTTAGGCTACACCTTC. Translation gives CASSSTGGLGYTF.

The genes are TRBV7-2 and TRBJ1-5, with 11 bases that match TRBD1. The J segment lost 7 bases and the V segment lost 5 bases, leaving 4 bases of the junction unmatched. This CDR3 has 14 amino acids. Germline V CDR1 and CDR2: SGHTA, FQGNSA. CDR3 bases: TGTGCCAGCAGCACTGGGACAGGGGGACAGCCCCAGCATTTT. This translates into CASSTGTGGQPQHF.

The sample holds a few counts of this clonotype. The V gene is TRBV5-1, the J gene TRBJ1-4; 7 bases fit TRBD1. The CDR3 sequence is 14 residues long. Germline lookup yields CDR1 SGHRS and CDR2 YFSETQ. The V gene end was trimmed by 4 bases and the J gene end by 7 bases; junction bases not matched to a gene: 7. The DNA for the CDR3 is TGCGCCAGCAGCAGGGGGTGGGACAGTGAAAAACTGTTTTTT. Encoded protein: CASSRGWDSEKLFF.

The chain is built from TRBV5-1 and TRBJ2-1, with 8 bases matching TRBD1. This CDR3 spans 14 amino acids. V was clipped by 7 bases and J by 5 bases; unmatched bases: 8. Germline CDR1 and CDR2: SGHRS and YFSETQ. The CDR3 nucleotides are TGCGCCAGCTCTCCGACAGGGGTGGACAATGAGCAGTTCTTC. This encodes CASSPTGVDNEQFF. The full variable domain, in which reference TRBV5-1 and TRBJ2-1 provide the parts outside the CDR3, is KAGVTQTPRYLIKTRGQQVTLSCSPISGHRSVSWYQQTPGQGLQFLFEYFSETQRNKGNFPGRFSGRQFSNSRSEMNVSTLELGDSALYLCASSPTGVDNEQFFGPGTRLTVL.

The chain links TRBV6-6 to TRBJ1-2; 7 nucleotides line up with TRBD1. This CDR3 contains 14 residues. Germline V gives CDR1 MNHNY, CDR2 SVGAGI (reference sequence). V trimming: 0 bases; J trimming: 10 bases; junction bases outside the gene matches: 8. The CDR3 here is CASSYSSGTVAYTF. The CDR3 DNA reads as TGTGCCAGCAGTTACTCGAGTGGGACAGTAGCCTACACCTTC.

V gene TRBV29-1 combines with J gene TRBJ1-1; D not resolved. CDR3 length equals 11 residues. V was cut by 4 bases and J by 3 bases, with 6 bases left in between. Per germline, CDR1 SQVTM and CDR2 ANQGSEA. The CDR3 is CSVGEDTEAFF. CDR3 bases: TGCAGCGTTGGAGAGGACACTGAAGCTTTCTTT.

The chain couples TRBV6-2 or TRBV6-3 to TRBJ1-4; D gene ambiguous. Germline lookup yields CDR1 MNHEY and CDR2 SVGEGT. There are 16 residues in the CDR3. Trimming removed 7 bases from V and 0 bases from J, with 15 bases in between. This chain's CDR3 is CASTHLRRTTNEKLFF. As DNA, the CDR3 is TGTGCCAGCACTCACCTGCGACGGACAACTAATGAAAAACTGTTTTTT.

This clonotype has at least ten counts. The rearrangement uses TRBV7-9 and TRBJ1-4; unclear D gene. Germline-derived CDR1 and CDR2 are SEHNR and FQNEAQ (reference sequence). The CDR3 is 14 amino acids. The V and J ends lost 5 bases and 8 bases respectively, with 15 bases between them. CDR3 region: CASSPPGRSEKLFF. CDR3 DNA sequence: TGTGCCAGCAGCCCTCCTGGACGCTCCGAAAAACTGTTTTTT. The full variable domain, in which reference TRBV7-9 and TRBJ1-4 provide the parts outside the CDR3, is DTGVSQNPRHKITKRGQNVTFRCDPISEHNRLYWYRQTLGQGPEFLTYFQNEAQLEKSRLLSDRFSAERPKGSFSTLEIQRTEQGDSAMYLCASSPPGRSEKLFFGSGTQLSVL.

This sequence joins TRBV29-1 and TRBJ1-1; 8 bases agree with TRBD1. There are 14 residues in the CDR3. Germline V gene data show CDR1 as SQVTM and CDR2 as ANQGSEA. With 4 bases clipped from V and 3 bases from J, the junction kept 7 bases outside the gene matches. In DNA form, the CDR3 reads TGCAGCGTTGTTGGGACAGGACAGGACACTGAAGCTTTCTTT. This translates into CSVVGTGQDTEAFF. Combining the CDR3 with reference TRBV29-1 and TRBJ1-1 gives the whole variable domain SAVISQKPSRDICQRGTSLTIQCQVDSQVTMMFWYRQQPGQSLTLIATANQGSEATYESGFVIDKFPISRPNLTFSTLTVSNMSPEDSSIYLCSVVGTGQDTEAFFGQGTRLTVV.

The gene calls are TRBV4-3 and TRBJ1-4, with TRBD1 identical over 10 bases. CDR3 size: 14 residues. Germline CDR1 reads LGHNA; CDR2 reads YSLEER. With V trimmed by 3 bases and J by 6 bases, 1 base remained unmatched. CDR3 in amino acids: CASSQGQGYEKLFF. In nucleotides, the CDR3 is TGCGCCAGCAGCCAGGGACAGGGGTATGAAAAACTGTTTTTT.

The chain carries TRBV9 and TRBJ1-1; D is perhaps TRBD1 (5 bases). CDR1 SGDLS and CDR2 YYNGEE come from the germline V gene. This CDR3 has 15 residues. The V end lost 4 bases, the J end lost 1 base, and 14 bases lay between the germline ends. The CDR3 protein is CASSPAGQGNTEAFF. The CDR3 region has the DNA TGTGCCAGCAGCCCCGCCGGGCAGGGGAACACTGAAGCTTTCTTT.

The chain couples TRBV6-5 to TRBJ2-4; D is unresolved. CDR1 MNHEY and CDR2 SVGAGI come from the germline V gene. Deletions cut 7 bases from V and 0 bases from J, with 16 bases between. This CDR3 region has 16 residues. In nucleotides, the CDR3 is TGTGCCAGCAACCAGTTGGGCGGACCAGCCAAAAACATTCAGTACTTC. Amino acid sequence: CASNQLGGPAKNIQYF.